This T cell receptor beta chain was documented in a study of glioma-infiltrating T cells after dendritic cell vaccination. Germline CDR1 and CDR2: LNHDA and SQIVND (reference sequence). The CDR3 has 13 amino acids. Trimming took off 0 bases at V and 2 bases at J, with 4 bases between the two ends. Only in-frame clones appear in the TCRdb table, and some are missing; sequencing was by immunoSEQ multiplex PCR. The sample yields some 100,000 clones, around three quarters seen once. The rearrangement joins TRBV19 to TRBJ1-2; D gene ambiguous. Sequenced here: blood, sampled before dendritic cell vaccination. This clonotype originated in a human donor with glioblastoma. This chain's CDR3 is CASSIDGNYGYTF. Here the CDR3 DNA reads TGTGCCAGTAGTATAGACGGGAACTATGGCTACACCTTC.